Sequencing of this T cell receptor beta chain was carried out in a study of human T cells and chemical hapten exposure. Across the study: Donors were sensitized with 2% DPC on the upper inner arm. Regarding the study as a whole: Expanded TCRs made up significantly more big CDR3 similarity clusters than controls did. PT1 expanded TCR numbers rose with patch test score.

Time point reported: pre-sensitization, week 0. Treatment here: therapeutic diphenylcyclopropenone sensitization with weekly scalp DPC. During construction of the library, unique molecular identifiers were attached to individual cDNA molecules for quantitative, reproducible TCR counting. TCRdb called the RACE reads again in MiXCR, with one record for every CDR3 protein. The table includes tens of thousands of distinct CDR3 sequences, around 7.6% detected once. This clonotype was counted between two and nine times. Its antigen is not identified. The starting material was whole blood, obtained in connection with sensitization to the hapten diphenylcyclopropenone (DPC). The origin of this receptor is a woman aged 45-60 years with alopecia areata. Some clones in this sample may be carry-over from other donors' samples.

This CDR3 reads CSARDEGGRGYGYTF. Written as DNA, the CDR3 is TGCAGTGCTAGAGATGAAGGGGGGCGCGGCTATGGCTACACCTTC. V usage is TRBV20-1 and J usage is TRBJ1-2, with D maybe TRBD1 (6 bases). Germline assignment: CDR1 DFQATT and CDR2 SNEGSKA (reference sequence). Trimming took off 0 bases at V and 4 bases at J, with 15 bases between the two ends. The CDR3 is 15 amino acids.